Below, 4 T cell receptor beta chains from the same sample are listed, as sequenced in a study of T cells in Graves' hyperthyroidism and ophthalmopathy. The investigators amplified TCR beta CDR3 regions from RNA transcripts. Carried out on the TCR CDR3, a first-round RT-PCR used the HTBI primer set. In TCRdb, the multiplex PCR reads were re-called with MiXCR into one record per CDR3 protein. This sample has 130,000 to 150,000 distinct CDR3 sequences, with approximately 20% found just once. What was sequenced was blood. The receptor source for this set is a woman aged 45-59 years with Graves' hyperthyroidism that later progressed to Graves' ophthalmopathy.

The rearrangement uses TRBV11-2 and TRBJ2-3; 11 bases fit TRBD2. CDR3 length: 14 amino acids. CDR1 is SGHAT, CDR2 FQNNGV, per germline. J gave up 5 bases and V 6 bases, and 4 bases lay outside the gene matches. The CDR3 region is CASRKTSGRDTQYF. For the CDR3, the DNA is TGTGCCAGCAGGAAAACTAGCGGGAGAGATACGCAGTATTTT.

The gene calls are TRBV12-3 or TRBV12-4 and TRBJ2-1; weak D call: TRBD2 (5 bases). Trimming left V 8 bases short and J 5 bases short, with 10 bases between. The CDR3 spans 12 residues. DNA for the CDR3: TGTGCCAGCCGGGGTGGAAACAATGAGCAGTTCTTC. The encoded protein is CASRGGNNEQFF.

As for this clonotype: Since a much larger clone is just one base distant, this may be a read error. The chain carries TRBV20-1 and TRBJ2-1, with 8 nucleotides matching TRBD2. The germline gives CDR1 DFQATT, CDR2 SNEGSKA (reference sequence). This CDR3 contains 14 residues. V lost 1 base to trimming and J lost 10 bases; unmatched junction nucleotides: 9. The CDR3 DNA is TGCAGTGCTAGAGGGGGACTAGTGGTCTACGAGCAGTTCTTC. Translated: CSARGGLVVYEQFF.

The rearrangement links TRBV7-9 to TRBJ1-1; 9 bases align to TRBD1. Germline V gene data show CDR1 as SEHNR and CDR2 as FQNEAQ (reference sequence). The CDR3 contains 17 residues. V was pared by 5 bases and J by 0 bases, with 10 bases of the junction left unmatched. The CDR3 sequence: CASSPGQGNRMNTEAFF. Here the CDR3 DNA reads TGTGCCAGCAGCCCGGGACAGGGAAATCGGATGAACACTGAAGCTTTCTTT.